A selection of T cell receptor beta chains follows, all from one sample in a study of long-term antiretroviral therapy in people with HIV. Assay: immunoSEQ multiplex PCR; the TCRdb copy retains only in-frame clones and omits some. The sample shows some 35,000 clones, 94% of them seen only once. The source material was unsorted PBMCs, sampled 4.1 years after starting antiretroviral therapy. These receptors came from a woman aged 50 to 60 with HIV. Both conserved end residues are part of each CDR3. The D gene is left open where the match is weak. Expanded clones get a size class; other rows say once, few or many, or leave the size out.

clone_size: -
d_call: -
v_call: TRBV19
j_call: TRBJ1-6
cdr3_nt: TGTGCCAGTAGTGGGGAGCGGACGGTTCCTAATTCACCCCTCCACTTT
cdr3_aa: CASSGERTVPNSPLHF

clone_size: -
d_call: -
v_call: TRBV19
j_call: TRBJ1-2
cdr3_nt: TGTGCCAGTAGTATCTCATCGGACAGCCCCTACTATGGCTACACCTTC
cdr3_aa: CASSISSDSPYYGYTF

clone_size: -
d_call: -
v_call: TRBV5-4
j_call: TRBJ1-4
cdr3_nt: TGTGCCAGCAGCTTGGAGGGTCAGGGGAGGGAAAAACTGTTTTTT
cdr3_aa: CASSLEGQGREKLFF

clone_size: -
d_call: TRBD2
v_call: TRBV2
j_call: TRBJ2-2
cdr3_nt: TGTGCCAGCAGTGTGGAAGCGGGGGGGATCACCGGGGAGCTGTTTTTT
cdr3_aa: CASSVEAGGITGELFF

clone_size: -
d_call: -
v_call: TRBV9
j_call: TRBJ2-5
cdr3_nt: TGTGCCAGCAGCGTAGTTGGGGGTGGAGAGACCCAGTACTTC
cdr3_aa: CASSVVGGGETQYF

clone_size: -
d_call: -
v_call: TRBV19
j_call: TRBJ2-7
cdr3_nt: TGTGCCAGTAGTAGCTGGCAAAGCCTGTACGAGCAGTACTTC
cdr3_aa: CASSSWQSLYEQYF

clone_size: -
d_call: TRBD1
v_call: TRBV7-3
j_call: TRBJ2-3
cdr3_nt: TGTGCCAGCAGCTATACAGGGGAAGGAGATACGCAGTATTTT
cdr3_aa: CASSYTGEGDTQYF

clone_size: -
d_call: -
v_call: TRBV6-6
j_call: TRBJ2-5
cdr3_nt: TGTGCCAGCAGTTACTCAGGGCAAACGGGTTGGGAGACCCAGTACTTC
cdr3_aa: CASSYSGQTGWETQYF

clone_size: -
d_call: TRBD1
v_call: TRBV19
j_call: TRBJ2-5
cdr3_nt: TGTGCCAGTCGACAGGGGACAAAGGGAGAGACCCAGTACTTC
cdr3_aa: CASRQGTKGETQYF

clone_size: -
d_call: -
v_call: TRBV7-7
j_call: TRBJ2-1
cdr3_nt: TGTGCTAGCAGCTTAGCGCAGGTTGGTGAGCAGTTCTTC
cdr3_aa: CASSLAQVGEQFF

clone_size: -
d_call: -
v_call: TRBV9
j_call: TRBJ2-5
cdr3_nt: TGTGCCAGCAGCTCAACGGGGGCGCTTGCGGAGACCCAGTACTTC
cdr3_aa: CASSSTGALAETQYF

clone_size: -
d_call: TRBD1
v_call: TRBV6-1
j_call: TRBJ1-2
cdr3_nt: TGTGCCAGTGGGGGACAGGGTTCTTCGTACGGCTACACCTTC
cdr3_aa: CASGGQGSSYGYTF

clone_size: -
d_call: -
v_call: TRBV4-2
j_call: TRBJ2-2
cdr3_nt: TGTGCCAGCAGCCAAGAGAAGGCCGGGGAGCTGTTTTTT
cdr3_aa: CASSQEKAGELFF

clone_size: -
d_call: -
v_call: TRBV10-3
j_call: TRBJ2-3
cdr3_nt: TGTGCCATCAGCCCGAGGACTGCCGTTAGCACAGATACGCAGTATTTT
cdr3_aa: CAISPRTAVSTDTQYF

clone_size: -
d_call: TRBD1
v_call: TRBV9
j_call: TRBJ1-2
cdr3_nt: TGTGCCAGCAGCGCGGGACAGGGGGCTTATGGCTACACCTTC
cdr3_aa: CASSAGQGAYGYTF

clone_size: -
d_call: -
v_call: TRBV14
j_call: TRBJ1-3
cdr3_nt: TGTGCCAGCAGCCAAACCCCTCCCGGGGTAAACACCATATATTTT
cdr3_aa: CASSQTPPGVNTIYF

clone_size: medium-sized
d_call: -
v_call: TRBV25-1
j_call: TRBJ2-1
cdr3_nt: TGTGCCAGCAACATGGGGAGTGAGCAGTTCTTC
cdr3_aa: CASNMGSEQFF

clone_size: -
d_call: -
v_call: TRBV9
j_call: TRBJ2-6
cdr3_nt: TGTGCCAGCAGCGTATTGACAGGCTCTGGGGCCAACGTCCTGACTTTC
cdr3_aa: CASSVLTGSGANVLTF

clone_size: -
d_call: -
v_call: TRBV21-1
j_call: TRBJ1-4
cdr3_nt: TGTGCCAGCAGCGAGCGGGACAGGTCTAATGAAAAACTGTTTTTT
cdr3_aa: CASSERDRSNEKLFF

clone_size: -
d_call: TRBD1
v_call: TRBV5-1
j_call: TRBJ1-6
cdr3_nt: TGCGCCAGCAGCTTGGAGGCAGGGGGGGGACCCCTCCACTTT
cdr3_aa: CASSLEAGGGPLHF

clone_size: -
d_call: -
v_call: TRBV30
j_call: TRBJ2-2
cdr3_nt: TGTGCCTGGAGTCTTAGTGTGGGGACCGGGGAGCTGTTTTTT
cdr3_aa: CAWSLSVGTGELFF

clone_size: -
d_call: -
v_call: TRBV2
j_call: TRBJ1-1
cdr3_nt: TGTGCCAGCAGTGGCCCCCGGGCTGAAGCTTTCTTT
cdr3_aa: CASSGPRAEAFF

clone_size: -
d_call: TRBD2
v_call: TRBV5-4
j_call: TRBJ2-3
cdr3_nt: TGTGCCAGCAGCTCCGGGGGGTCTGGCACAGATACGCAGTATTTT
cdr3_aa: CASSSGGSGTDTQYF

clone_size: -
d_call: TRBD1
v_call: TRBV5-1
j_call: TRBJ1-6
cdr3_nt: TGCGCCAGCAGCTTACCACCGGGGACAGACTATAATTCACCCCTCCACTTT
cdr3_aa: CASSLPPGTDYNSPLHF

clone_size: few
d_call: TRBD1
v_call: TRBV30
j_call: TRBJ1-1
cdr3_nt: TGTGCCTGGAAGTTACAGGGGGTGAACACTGAAGCTTTCTTT
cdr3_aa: CAWKLQGVNTEAFF

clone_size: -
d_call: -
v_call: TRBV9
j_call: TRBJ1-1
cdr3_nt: TGTGCCAGCAGCGCAGCGACGGACCCGGGGCGACGGACTGAAGCTTTCTTT
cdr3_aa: CASSAATDPGRRTEAFF

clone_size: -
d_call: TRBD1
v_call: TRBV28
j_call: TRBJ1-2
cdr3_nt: TGTGCCAGCAGTCCGTTAGACAGGGCCCATGGCTACACCTTC
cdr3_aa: CASSPLDRAHGYTF

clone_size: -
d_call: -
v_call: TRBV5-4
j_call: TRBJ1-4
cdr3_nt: TGTGCCAGCAGCTACGGCGGCACAACTAATGAAAAACTGTTTTTT
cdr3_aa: CASSYGGTTNEKLFF

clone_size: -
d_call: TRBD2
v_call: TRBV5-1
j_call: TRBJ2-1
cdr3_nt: TGCGCCAGCAGCTTGGCCTCTAGCGGGGTACGCAATGAGCAGTTCTTC
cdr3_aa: CASSLASSGVRNEQFF

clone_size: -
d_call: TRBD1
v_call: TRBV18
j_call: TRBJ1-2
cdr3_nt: TGTGCCAGCTCACCGGGACAGGGGGCCTATGGCTACACCTTC
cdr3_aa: CASSPGQGAYGYTF

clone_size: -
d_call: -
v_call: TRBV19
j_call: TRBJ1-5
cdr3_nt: TGTGCCAGTAATCCTGGGGGGCAGGGTACAAGCAATCAGCCCCAGCATTTT
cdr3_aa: CASNPGGQGTSNQPQHF

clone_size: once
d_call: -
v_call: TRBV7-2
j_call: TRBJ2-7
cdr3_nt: TGTGCCAGCAGCCGGACGTCTCCCTACGAGCAGTACTTC
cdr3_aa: CASSRTSPYEQYF

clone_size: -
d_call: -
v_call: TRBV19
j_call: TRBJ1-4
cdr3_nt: TGTGCCAGTAGTATCTCGGTGGGAACGGAAAAACTGTTTTTT
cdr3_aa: CASSISVGTEKLFF

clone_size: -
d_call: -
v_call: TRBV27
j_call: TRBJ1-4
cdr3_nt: TGTGCCAGCAGCTCCCAGCGGCAGGGTGGAGAAAAACTGTTTTTT
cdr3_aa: CASSSQRQGGEKLFF

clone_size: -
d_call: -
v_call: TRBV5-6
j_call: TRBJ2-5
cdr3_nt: TGTGCCAGCAGCTTGCTCGGGGCTAGAGAGACCCAGTACTTC
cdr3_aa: CASSLLGARETQYF

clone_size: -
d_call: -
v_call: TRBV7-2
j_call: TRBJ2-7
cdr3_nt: TGTGCCAGTGGCGGGGCGCCCGGCTCCTACGAGCAGTACTTC
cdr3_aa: CASGGAPGSYEQYF

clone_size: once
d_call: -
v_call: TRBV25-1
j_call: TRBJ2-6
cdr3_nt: TGTGCCAGCACCGCAGGGGTCTCTGGGGCCAACGTCCTGACTTTC
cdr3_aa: CASTAGVSGANVLTF

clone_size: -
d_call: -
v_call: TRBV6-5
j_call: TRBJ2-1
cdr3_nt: TGTGCCAGCAGTTCGCCCGGGGGCTCCTACAATGAGCAGTTCTTC
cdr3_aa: CASSSPGGSYNEQFF

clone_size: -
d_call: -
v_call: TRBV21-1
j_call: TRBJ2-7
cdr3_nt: TGTGCCAGCAGCAAACCGGCCGTTTTGGGCGACGAGCAGTACTTC
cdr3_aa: CASSKPAVLGDEQYF

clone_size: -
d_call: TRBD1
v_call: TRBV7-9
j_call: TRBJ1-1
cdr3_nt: TGTGCCAGCAGCCCGCCAGGGGGCGCCGGGATCACTGAAGCTTTCTTT
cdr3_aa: CASSPPGGAGITEAFF

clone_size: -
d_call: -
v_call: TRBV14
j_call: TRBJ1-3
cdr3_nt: TGTGCCAGCAGCCAAGACACCGCTATCAGGAAAAATTTT
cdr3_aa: CASSQDTAIRKNF

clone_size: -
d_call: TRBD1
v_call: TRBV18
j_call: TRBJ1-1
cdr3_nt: TGTGCCAGCTCACCCTCTACACAGGGGACTACTGAAGCTTTCTTT
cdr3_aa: CASSPSTQGTTEAFF

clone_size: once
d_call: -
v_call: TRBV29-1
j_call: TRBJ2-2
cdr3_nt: TGCAGCGTTGAAAGGGGTCGGAACACCGGGGAGCTGTTTTTT
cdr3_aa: CSVERGRNTGELFF

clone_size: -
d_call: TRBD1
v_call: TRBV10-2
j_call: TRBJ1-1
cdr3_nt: TGCGCCAGCAGTGAACAACGGGGGAGGGGGCGGACTGAAGCTTTCTTT
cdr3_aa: CASSEQRGRGRTEAFF

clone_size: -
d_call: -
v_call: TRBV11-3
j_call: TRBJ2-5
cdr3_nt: TGTGCCAGCAGCCCAGGGGGGGTGGGGACCCAGTACTTC
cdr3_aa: CASSPGGVGTQYF

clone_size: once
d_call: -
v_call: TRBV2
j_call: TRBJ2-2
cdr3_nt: TGTGCCAGCAGAAGCTACGCGAACACCGGGGAGCTGTTTTTT
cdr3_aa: CASRSYANTGELFF

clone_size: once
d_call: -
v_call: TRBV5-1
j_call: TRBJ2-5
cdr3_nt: TGCGCCAGCAGCTTGATTAATCTCCAAGAGACCCAGTACTTC
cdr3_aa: CASSLINLQETQYF

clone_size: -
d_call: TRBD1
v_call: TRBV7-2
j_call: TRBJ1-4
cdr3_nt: TGTGCCAGCAGCTTAGAAACAGGGGGATATGAAAAACTGTTTTTT
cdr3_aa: CASSLETGGYEKLFF

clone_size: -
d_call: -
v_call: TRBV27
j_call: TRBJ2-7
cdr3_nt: TGTGCCAGCAGTTCAAGAACTAGTCCAGCCCCTCTCGAGCAGTACTTC
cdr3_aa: CASSSRTSPAPLEQYF

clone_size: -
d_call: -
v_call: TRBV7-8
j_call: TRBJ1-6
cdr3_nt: TGTGCCAGCAGCTTTGGGACCCGCCTATCCCTCTATAATTCACCCCTCCACTTT
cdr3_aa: CASSFGTRLSLYNSPLHF

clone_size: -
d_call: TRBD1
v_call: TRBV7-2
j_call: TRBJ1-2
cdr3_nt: TGTGCCAGCAGCTTAGCAGGGACAGAAGCCTATGGCTACACCTTC
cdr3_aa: CASSLAGTEAYGYTF

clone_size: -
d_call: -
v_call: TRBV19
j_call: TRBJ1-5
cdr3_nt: TGTGCCAGTACCATGGGGGGTGTAGATCAGCCCCAGCATTTT
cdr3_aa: CASTMGGVDQPQHF

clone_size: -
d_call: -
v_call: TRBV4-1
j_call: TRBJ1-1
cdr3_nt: TGCGCCAGCAGCCAAGATTGGGGGGAGGAAGCTTTCTTT
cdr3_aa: CASSQDWGEEAFF

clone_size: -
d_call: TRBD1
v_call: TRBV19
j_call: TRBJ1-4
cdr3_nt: TGTGCCAGTACGAGCAGGGGGCTGGAAACTAATGAAAAACTGTTTTTT
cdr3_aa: CASTSRGLETNEKLFF

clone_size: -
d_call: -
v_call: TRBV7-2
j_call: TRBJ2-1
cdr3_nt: TGTGCCAGCAGCGACAGAGATGAGCAGTTCTTC
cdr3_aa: CASSDRDEQFF

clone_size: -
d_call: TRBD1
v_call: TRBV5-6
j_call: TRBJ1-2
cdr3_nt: TGTGCCAGCAGCTTGCTGGACAGGGGCTACTATGGCTACACCTTC
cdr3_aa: CASSLLDRGYYGYTF

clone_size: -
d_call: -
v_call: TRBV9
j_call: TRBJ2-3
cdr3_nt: TGTGCCAGCAGCGTCAGGGAGACAGGCACAGATACGCAGTATTTT
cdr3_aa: CASSVRETGTDTQYF